Given below is one T cell receptor beta chain in context. Its recognized antigen is unknown. Nothing much larger sits one base from this clone, and base qualities are not available. The sample's treatment or condition label is to be understood as: randomized to nivolumab then ipilimumab (arm A) or the reverse (arm B). None of the patients in the trial had previously been given DNA-damaging chemotherapy. The samples were obtained from melanoma patients enrolled in CheckMate 064, an open-label, randomized phase II trial testing sequential checkpoint blockade. Genomic DNA from formalin-fixed paraffin-embedded (FFPE) tissue samples served as the input for tumor TCR sequencing. The immunoSEQ Assay was used to immunosequence TCRbeta CDR3 regions from genomic DNA. Genomic DNA was amplified by bias-controlled multiplex PCR before high-throughput sequencing. The study's own analysis went as follows. To quantify the absolute abundance of each unique TCRbeta CDR3 region, the sequences were collapsed and filtered. Clonality was defined as 1 minus Pielou's evenness and was calculated using productive rearrangements only. To compute tumor T-cell fraction, TCRbeta template counts were normalized to usable DNA, with usable DNA estimated from several housekeeping genes. A previously published method was used to identify clones whose frequencies were significantly greater in on-treatment samples than in baseline samples. This is the immuneACCESS table as TCRdb keeps it, with only in-frame sequences that have V and J called. A part of the clones is gone; compared with another copy, unresolved V genes explain less than half, and the rest is unexplained. V, J and clone size derive from that table, while D and trimming were established from the DNA sequence. The sample table holds around 5,000 clones, of which roughly 21% were seen once. Of the sample, 7% to 10% is held by the ten largest clones.

V is trimmed back by 3 bases and J by 6 bases, and the junction contains 3 bases that no gene match accounts for. The CDR3 covers 14 residues, taking in both the cysteine and the phenylalanine. Only the CDR3 region is kept as DNA, spanning 42 bases read in frame from base 1. According to the germline V gene, CDR1 reads MGHDK and CDR2 reads SYGVNS. The sample is drawn from a study of sequential checkpoint blockade in melanoma (dated by TCRdb to about 2019). About the study as a whole: Patients were randomized 1:1 to first-line nivolumab followed by ipilimumab (arm A) or ipilimumab followed by nivolumab (arm B). For some 22 patients, matched tumor biopsies were taken both before treatment and at week 13, after single-agent nivolumab (arm A) or ipilimumab (arm B). Roughly 80% of the matched tumor biopsy pairs taken before and after treatment were from the same lesion. Maintenance nivolumab came after each of the two trial sequences. DNA from roughly 83 melanoma tumor samples collected before treatment underwent TCRbeta immunosequencing. Study-wide conclusions, independent of this receptor: PD-L1 staining and CD8+ T-cell counts correlated with tumor T-cell fraction and clonality, whereas mutational load did not. Achieving clinical benefit was about 30 times more likely for patients whose tumor T-cell fraction and clonality increased by week 13. Within-arm analyses of tumor T-cell fraction were constrained by small sample sizes and reduced statistical power. In the nivolumab-first arm (arm A), pretreatment tumor TIL clonality was associated with response (P = .04). The model for predicting response that combines TCR metrics with mutation burden needs to be validated in larger, independent patient cohorts.

The sequenced sample was tumor tissue (inferred from file names), obtained from a patient given nivolumab and ipilimumab in sequence. The chain joins TRBV25-1 to TRBJ2-1; TRBD2 lines up with 9 middle nucleotides. The TCR comes from a human donor with melanoma. The CDR3 protein is CASSDGGGANEQFF. The DNA is as follows: TGTGCCAGCAGTGATGGCGGGGGGGCCAATGAGCAGTTCTTC.